This T cell receptor (beta chain) is drawn from a study of blood T cell repertoires in COVID-19. Study information: The samples span acute and convalescent COVID-19 from the United States, Italy and Spain. Sources were T cells, B-cell-depleted T cells, or PBMCs; the material itself was cDNA or gDNA.

The CDR3 sequence is 15 residues long. Between the trimmed V and J ends, which lost 5 bases and 7 bases, there was a span of 18 bases. Germline lookup yields CDR1 SGHRS and CDR2 YFSETQ. In the original workflow: Nucleated cell number was recorded as an estimate derived from reference gene primer amplification. Assay used: immunoSEQ multiplex PCR; TCRdb lists only in-frame clones, some missing. V, J and clone size are those of that table, while D and trimming were read from the DNA. The table records some 14,000 clones, around four fifths of them present only once. This clonotype originated in a man aged 35 to 55 with active or convalescent COVID-19. The chain couples TRBV5-1 to TRBJ2-2; possible D gene TRBD2, 7 bases. The sequenced sample was peripheral blood. The CDR3 DNA sequence: TGCGCCAGCAGGAGGGGGGGCGAATTTCACGGGGAGCTGTTTTTT. The encoded protein is CASRRGGEFHGELFF.